These T cell receptor beta chains were read from a single sample in a study of metastatic and nonmetastatic thyroid tumors. Using MiXCR, TCRdb reanalyzed the PCR reads. The repertoire has tens of thousands of clones, 20% to 25% of them found once; the top ten carry 3.5% to 5%. Sequencing was done on a sample of blood. These receptors all stem from a female donor with papillary thyroid cancer or a benign thyroid nodule (not recorded which). Some clones in this sample may be carry-over from other donors' samples. Each CDR3 is given with its conserved first and last residue. D genes are given only for firm matches. Clone sizes are given selectively: once, few, many, or a class where the clone is expanded.

j_gene: TRBJ2-2; abundance: .; v_gene: TRBV5-1; d_gene: TRBD1; CDR3nt: TGCGCCAGCAGCCGGGGACAGGGCAACACCGGGGAGCTGTTTTTT; CDR3aa: CASSRGQGNTGELFF
j_gene: TRBJ1-1; abundance: many; v_gene: TRBV7-9; d_gene: TRBD1; CDR3nt: TGTGCCAGCAGCCCTAATACAGGGGTCACTGAAGCTTTCTTT; CDR3aa: CASSPNTGVTEAFF
j_gene: TRBJ2-2; abundance: many; v_gene: TRBV6-4; d_gene: .; CDR3nt: TGTGCCAGCAGTATTACCGGGACAACGAACACCGGGGAGCTGTTTTTT; CDR3aa: CASSITGTTNTGELFF
j_gene: TRBJ2-7; abundance: many; v_gene: TRBV29-1; d_gene: .; CDR3nt: TGCAGCGTTGACGGTCAGGGGGGCTACGAGCAGTACTTC; CDR3aa: CSVDGQGGYEQYF
j_gene: TRBJ2-2; abundance: many; v_gene: TRBV5-1; d_gene: TRBD2; CDR3nt: TGCGCCAGCAGCTATACAACTAGCGGGAGAAGCGGGGAGCTGTTTTTT; CDR3aa: CASSYTTSGRSGELFF
j_gene: TRBJ2-1; abundance: medium-sized; v_gene: TRBV29-1; d_gene: .; CDR3nt: TGCAGCGTTGTGCAGCATGAGCAGTTCTTC; CDR3aa: CSVVQHEQFF
j_gene: TRBJ2-3; abundance: many; v_gene: TRBV6-1; d_gene: TRBD2; CDR3nt: TGTGCCAGCAGCCGCCCGGTAGCGGGAACAGATACGCAGTATTTT; CDR3aa: CASSRPVAGTDTQYF
j_gene: TRBJ2-1; abundance: many; v_gene: TRBV24-1; d_gene: TRBD1; CDR3nt: TGTGCCACCAGCAAGGGACAGGGGACCTACAATGAGCAGTTCTTC; CDR3aa: CATSKGQGTYNEQFF
j_gene: TRBJ1-3; abundance: many; v_gene: TRBV12-5; d_gene: .; CDR3nt: TGTGCTAGTGGCTCAAGCTCTGGAAACACCATATATTTT; CDR3aa: CASGSSSGNTIYF
j_gene: TRBJ2-7; abundance: many; v_gene: TRBV27; d_gene: .; CDR3nt: TGTGCCAGCAGCCGTATTAGAGTCCAAGGGGGGGGCGCCTACGAGCAGTACTTC; CDR3aa: CASSRIRVQGGGAYEQYF
j_gene: TRBJ1-1; abundance: many; v_gene: TRBV10-3; d_gene: .; CDR3nt: TGTGCCATCAGTGGAACAGTGAACACTGAAGCTTTCTTT; CDR3aa: CAISGTVNTEAFF
j_gene: TRBJ2-1; abundance: many; v_gene: TRBV6-6; d_gene: .; CDR3nt: TGTGCCAGCAGTTACTCTCCTTCCAATGAGCAGTTCTTC; CDR3aa: CASSYSPSNEQFF
j_gene: TRBJ2-7; abundance: many; v_gene: TRBV27; d_gene: .; CDR3nt: TGTGCCAGCAGTTTATCCCTCGGGGACGAGCAGTACTTC; CDR3aa: CASSLSLGDEQYF
j_gene: TRBJ1-4; abundance: once; v_gene: TRBV5-1; d_gene: .; CDR3nt: TGCTCCAGCAGCCAGCAGGACCCCGACGGGGAAAAACTGTTTTTT; CDR3aa: CSSSQQDPDGEKLFF
j_gene: TRBJ1-1; abundance: many; v_gene: TRBV27; d_gene: TRBD1; CDR3nt: TGTGCCAGCAGTTCTCCTTCGACAGGGTGGGGTACTGAAGCTTTCTTT; CDR3aa: CASSSPSTGWGTEAFF
j_gene: TRBJ2-1; abundance: .; v_gene: TRBV20-1; d_gene: TRBD2; CDR3nt: TGCAGTGCTAGAAATTCGGGGCTAGCGGGAGCCCATGAGCAGCTCTTC; CDR3aa: CSARNSGLAGAHEQLF
j_gene: TRBJ2-5; abundance: .; v_gene: TRBV14; d_gene: .; CDR3nt: TGTGCCAGAAGCCCTGACAGGGAGGGGAGGGAGACCCAGTACTTC; CDR3aa: CARSPDREGRETQYF